Below are 27 T cell receptor beta chains sequenced from a single sample in a study of blood T cell repertoires in COVID-19 (dated by TCRdb to about 2020). Receptor libraries were prepared by the immunoSEQ multiplex PCR assay. Held by TCRdb, this immuneACCESS table contains in-frame sequences only and omits some clones. Under half of the omission traces to an unresolved V gene where checked; the cause of the rest is unknown. Recorded for this sample are over 110,000 clones; 81% of them occurred a single time. Clones ranked in the top ten supply roughly 8% of the sample. Sequencing input: peripheral blood. These receptors were taken from a human donor in a cohort sampled during active COVID-19.

This clone was recorded once. The rearrangement uses TRBV18 and TRBJ2-3; tentative D call: TRBD2 (5 bases). V shed 1 base and J shed 0 bases, with 8 bases lying between them. The CDR3 has 15 amino acids. From germline, CDR1 is KGHSH and CDR2 LQKENI. The CDR3 region has the DNA TGTGCCAGCTCACCACTAGCGACTAGCACAGATACGCAGTATTTT. Protein product: CASSPLATSTDTQYF.

The V gene is TRBV7-3, the J gene TRBJ2-7; 12 bases are shared with TRBD1. The CDR3 consists of 18 residues. J was trimmed by 4 bases and V by 2 bases; bases with no gene match: 12. From germline, CDR1 is SGHTA and CDR2 FQGTGA. CDR3 coding DNA: TGTGCCAGCAGCTTATACGCTCCCGGGACAGGGGGCTTTTACGAGCAGTACTTC. Residues: CASSLYAPGTGGFYEQYF.

V is TRBV4-1 and J is TRBJ2-1; maybe TRBD2 (6 bases). V gave up 1 base and J gave up 6 bases, with 16 bases separating them. The CDR3 is 16 residues long. From germline, CDR1 is MGHRA and CDR2 YSYEKL. The CDR3 reads CASSQGHGTSTNEQFF. As DNA, the CDR3 is TGCGCCAGCAGCCAAGGCCACGGGACTTCCACCAATGAGCAGTTCTTC.

The chain employs TRBV30 and TRBJ2-1; D perhaps matches TRBD2 (6 bases). The CDR3 runs to 17 residues. Trimming removed 2 bases at V and 4 bases at J, with 21 bases between. Germline V lookup: CDR1 GTSNPN, CDR2 SVGIG (reference sequence). CDR3 residues: CAWSSIGGCEPYNEQFF. The CDR3 coding sequence is TGTGCCTGGAGTTCCATCGGGGGTTGCGAGCCTTACAATGAGCAGTTCTTC.

Comment on this clone: Other nucleotide sequences from this sample produce the same CDR3. This chain links TRBV12-3 or TRBV12-4 with TRBJ1-2; possibly TRBD1 for D (5 bases). V shed 3 bases and J shed 3 bases, with 8 bases lying between them. The CDR3 contains 13 residues. Here the CDR3 reads CASSLGGDYGYTF. CDR3 in DNA: TGTGCCAGCAGTTTGGGGGGGGACTATGGCTACACCTTC.

The V and J genes are TRBV12-2 and TRBJ1-1; TRBD1, as called in the table, went unchecked against the DNA. TRBV12-2 is deemed a pseudogene. The CDR3 is 17 amino acids. The CDR3 DNA sequence: TGTGCAAGTCGCTTAGGGGGAACCGGTTCAGACAGGGTTTGGGCTTTCTTT. Translating gives CASRLGGTGSDRVWAFF.

This clone was detected only a few times. V is TRBV6-5 and J is TRBJ2-1; 13 bases are shared with TRBD2. With 7 bases clipped from V and 9 bases from J, the junction kept 6 bases outside the gene matches. Germline CDR1 MNHEY, CDR2 SVGAGI. The CDR3 extends over 14 amino acids. For the CDR3, the DNA is TGTGCCAGCAAGGGGACTAGCGGGACGTTTGAGCAGTTCTTC. It translates to CASKGTSGTFEQFF.

V usage is TRBV5-4 and J usage is TRBJ1-2; D may be TRBD1 (6 bases). The CDR3 sequence is 15 residues long. V was pared by 3 bases and J by 4 bases, with 16 bases between. CDR1 and CDR2 (germline): SGHNT, YYREEE (reference sequence). Here the CDR3 DNA reads TGTGCCAGCAGCTCGGGGGGACACGCGGTCTATGGCTACACCTTC. Translating it yields CASSSGGHAVYGYTF.

As regards this clone: This may be a read error: a much more frequent sequence differs by one nucleotide. The J gene is TRBJ2-7, the V gene TRBV14, with D possibly matching TRBD2 (5 bases). CDR1 and CDR2 (germline): SGHDN, FVKESK. Trimming took off 4 bases at V and 1 base at J, with 5 bases between the two ends. This CDR3 contains 12 residues. CDR3 DNA: TGTGCCAGCAGCCGCGGGTCCTACGAGCAGTACTTC. Residues: CASSRGSYEQYF.

A few counts support this clone. The chain has TRBV6-5 and TRBJ2-7, with 8 bases aligning to TRBD2. This CDR3 has 15 amino acids. Germline values: CDR1 MNHEY, CDR2 SVGAGI. The V and J ends lost 5 bases and 4 bases, in that order; junction bases with no gene match: 10. As DNA, the CDR3 is TGTGCCAGCAGTCCCGATGGTAGCGGGAATTACGAGCAGTACTTC. Amino acid sequence: CASSPDGSGNYEQYF.

V and J are TRBV6-5 and TRBJ2-5, with D perhaps TRBD1 (5 bases). The CDR3 is 13 amino acids. Trimming pared 7 bases from V and 2 bases from J, leaving 11 bases between. Germline CDR1 reads MNHEY; CDR2 reads SVGAGI. CDR3 region: CASNTGWQETQYF. The CDR3 region has the DNA TGTGCCAGCAATACAGGTTGGCAAGAGACCCAGTACTTC.

This chain links TRBV19 with TRBJ2-2; D might be TRBD1 (6 bases). Trimming removed 3 bases at V and 4 bases at J, with 12 bases between. Germline V lookup: CDR1 LNHDA, CDR2 SQIVND (reference sequence). The CDR3 loop spans 15 amino acids. The CDR3 is CASSIGRGSTGELFF. In DNA, the CDR3 is TGTGCCAGTAGTATTGGCAGGGGAAGCACCGGGGAGCTGTTTTTT.

CDR3: CASSDRGPEYF. The CDR3 region has the DNA TGTGCCAGCAGTGACAGGGGGCCGGAGTACTTC. The V gene is TRBV6-1, the J gene TRBJ2-7, with 8 bases that match TRBD1. Germline V gene lookup returns CDR1 MNHNS and CDR2 SASEGT. V gave up 3 bases and J gave up 11 bases; unmatched junction bases: 3. This CDR3 spans 11 amino acids.

The chain combines TRBV28 with TRBJ1-4; possibly TRBD1 for D (5 bases). V shed 4 bases and J shed 8 bases, with 17 bases lying between them. CDR1 MDHEN and CDR2 SYDVKM come from the germline V gene. The CDR3 covers 15 residues. The CDR3 nucleotides read TGTGCCAGCAGTTCACCAGGGCGGCCCGGGGAAAAACTGTTTTTT. Translation gives CASSSPGRPGEKLFF.

J is TRBJ2-1 and V is TRBV5-1; the match to TRBD1 covers 8 bases. This CDR3 has 15 amino acids. The germline V gene encodes CDR1 SGHRS and CDR2 YFSETQ. V trimming: 5 bases; J trimming: 4 bases; junction bases outside the gene matches: 8. The CDR3: CASSSGQGKYNEQFF. The DNA of the CDR3 is TGCGCCAGCAGTTCTGGACAGGGCAAGTACAATGAGCAGTTCTTC.

The genes are TRBV28 and TRBJ1-4, with D possibly being TRBD1 (5 bases). Germline loops: CDR1 MDHEN, CDR2 SYDVKM. The CDR3 runs 14 residues. V was cut by 3 bases and J by 4 bases, with 9 bases left in between. Written as DNA, the CDR3 is TGTGCCAGCAGTTTGCGACAGTTTAATGAAAAACTGTTTTTT. Protein sequence: CASSLRQFNEKLFF.

The chain recombines TRBV29-1 with TRBJ1-1; D remains ambiguous. The ends were cut back, 4 bases at V and 2 bases at J, with 14 bases in the middle. Germline-derived CDR1 and CDR2 are SQVTM and ANQGSEA. CDR3 size: 14 residues. For the CDR3, the DNA is TGCAGCGTTGGAAATCCGCGGAGAAACACTGAAGCTTTCTTT. This sequence encodes CSVGNPRRNTEAFF.

The chain employs TRBV5-1 and TRBJ2-1, with 11 bases fitting TRBD2. The germline V gene has CDR1 SGHRS and CDR2 YFSETQ. The CDR3 sequence is 19 residues long. The junction had 11 bases not matched to a gene; V was cut back by 3 bases and J by 0 bases. DNA of the CDR3: TGCGCCAGCAGCTCACCGACTAGCGGGACCACGAGCTCCTACAATGAGCAGTTCTTC. Protein product: CASSSPTSGTTSSYNEQFF.

J is TRBJ1-5 and V is TRBV28; no firm D call. V lost 5 bases, J lost 0 bases, and 11 bases lay in between. Germline values: CDR1 MDHEN, CDR2 SYDVKM. This CDR3 is built from 15 residues. Here the CDR3 reads CASSQPQISNQPQHF. The CDR3 nucleotides are TGTGCCAGCAGTCAACCCCAGATTAGCAATCAGCCCCAGCATTTT.

This clone was seen just once. The rearrangement joins TRBV2 to TRBJ2-1; D is ambiguous. With 3 bases removed from V and 3 bases from J, the gap between germline ends came to 3 bases. Germline V gives CDR1 SNHLY, CDR2 FYNNEI. This CDR3 region has 12 residues. In DNA, the CDR3 is TGTGCCAGCAGTGACAGCTACAATGAGCAGTTCTTC. Protein sequence: CASSDSYNEQFF. The variable domain in full, completed from reference TRBV2 and TRBJ2-1, reads EPEVTQTPSHQVTQMGQEVILRCVPISNHLYFYWYRQILGQKVEFLVSFYNNEISEKSEIFDDQFSVERPDGSNFTLKIRSTKLEDSAMYFCASSDSYNEQFFGPGTRLTVL.

The V gene is TRBV3-1 (or the pseudogene TRBV3-2), the J gene TRBJ2-7; TRBD1 matches at 10 bases. Germline CDR1 and CDR2: LGHDT and YNNKEL (reference sequence). This CDR3 contains 21 residues. V was clipped by 7 bases and J by 0 bases; unmatched bases: 24. CDR3 sequence: CASTPGDETGGMPRSSYEQYF. The CDR3 DNA reads as TGTGCCAGCACCCCCGGGGATGAGACAGGGGGCATGCCAAGGAGCTCCTACGAGCAGTACTTC.

The chain couples TRBV7-2 to TRBJ2-7, with 14 bases that match TRBD2. The CDR3 has 17 residues. CDR1 is SGHTA, CDR2 FQGNSA, per germline. The V segment lost 5 bases and the J segment 3 bases; nucleotides outside the gene matches: 9. CDR3 sequence: CASSNRLAGGSRYEQYF. The CDR3 DNA is TGTGCCAGCAGCAACCGACTAGCGGGAGGGAGCCGCTACGAGCAGTACTTC.

The chain carries TRBV4-2 and TRBJ2-7; TRBD2 agrees at 7 bases. Per the germline V gene, CDR1 is LGHNA and CDR2 is YNFKEQ. V dropped 0 bases and J dropped 4; count of bases not matched to a gene: 6. The CDR3 is 15 amino acids. CDR3 region: CASSQDGGSRYEQYF. In DNA form, the CDR3 reads TGTGCCAGCAGCCAAGATGGCGGGAGCCGGTACGAGCAGTACTTC.

This clone was found a few times. The chain is built from TRBV7-8 and TRBJ1-6; D is possibly TRBD1 (6 bases). The CDR3 has 14 amino acids. In germline, CDR1 is SGHVS, CDR2 FQNEAQ. Trimming shortened V by 4 bases and J by 5 bases, and 9 bases separated the two germline ends. In nucleotides, the CDR3 is TGTGCCAGCAGCTACAGGGTCGATAATTCACCCCTCCACTTT. Protein product: CASSYRVDNSPLHF.

This clone was counted only a few times. V and J are TRBV7-3 and TRBJ2-1; tentative D call: TRBD2 (6 bases). Germline V gene lookup returns CDR1 SGHTA and CDR2 FQGTGA. V was trimmed by 5 bases and J by 3 bases, leaving 14 bases between them. This CDR3 is 15 amino acids long. CDR3 region: CASSRSGAYYNEQFF. The CDR3 DNA reads TGTGCCAGCAGCCGTAGCGGAGCCTACTACAATGAGCAGTTCTTC.

This clone was seen a handful of times. The chain combines TRBV7-2 with TRBJ2-1; 8 positions match TRBD1. The CDR3 is 15 amino acids. Germline CDR1 SGHTA, CDR2 FQGNSA. With 3 bases clipped from V and 4 bases from J, the junction kept 5 bases outside the gene matches. DNA for the CDR3: TGTGCCAGCAGCTTCGGACAGGGTGCGTACAATGAGCAGTTCTTC. It specifies CASSFGQGAYNEQFF. Using reference TRBV7-2 and TRBJ2-1 for the parts outside the CDR3, the full variable domain is GAGVSQSPSNKVTEKGKDVELRCDPISGHTALYWYRQSLGQGLEFLIYFQGNSAPDKSGLPSDRFSAERTGGSVSTLTIQRTQQEDSAVYLCASSFGQGAYNEQFFGPGTRLTVL.

The rearrangement joins TRBV18 to TRBJ2-1; 7 bases are a match to TRBD2. Germline V gene lookup returns CDR1 KGHSH and CDR2 LQKENI. This CDR3 has 16 amino acids. Trimming cost V 3 bases and J 10 bases; bases outside gene matches: 15. CDR3 loop: CASSPQWGGSSSEQFF. CDR3 sequence (DNA): TGTGCCAGCTCACCCCAGTGGGGCGGGAGCTCCTCGGAGCAGTTCTTC.